The 25 T cell receptor beta chains in this list originate from one sample, sequenced in a study of regulatory T cells in long-lasting Graves disease. The sample's time point: newly diagnosed GD, antithyroid drugs for less than 3 months. Making the TCR library involved RNA that had been extracted from PBMCs. HTBI primers from iRepertoire and Arm-PCR of CDR3 regions yielded the TCR beta libraries. MiXCR, run by TCRdb on the multiplex PCR reads, gives a single entry per CDR3 protein. The data hold roughly 400,000 distinct CDR3 sequences, with about 15% observed a single time. The data also belong to a second study, concerning T cells in Graves' hyperthyroidism and ophthalmopathy.

The material was peripheral blood mononuclear cells (PBMCs), obtained at new diagnosis, from a patient treated with antithyroid drugs. Receptor source: a woman aged 18-29 years with Graves disease.

In regard to this clonotype: A much larger clone differs from this one at a single base, so this may be a read error. The CDR3 here is CASSPIGWVTGTDTQYF. CDR3 coding DNA: TGTGCCAGCAGCCCCATCGGGTGGGTGACGGGCACAGATACGCAGTATTTT. This chain links TRBV28 with TRBJ2-3; the D is unclear. The CDR3 sequence is 17 residues long. V lost 6 bases, J lost 1 base, and 20 bases lay in between. The germline V gene has CDR1 MDHEN and CDR2 SYDVKM.

This clonotype has a handful of counts. The chain carries TRBV6-9 and TRBJ2-3; the D is unclear. V lost 3 bases, J lost 0 bases, and 7 bases lay in between. The CDR3 contains 14 residues. Germline CDR1 and CDR2: MNHGY and SVAAGI. The CDR3 spells CASSYSQSTDTQYF. DNA for the CDR3: TGTGCCAGCAGTTACTCCCAGAGCACAGATACGCAGTATTTT.

The table lists this clonotype with a few counts. It may be a read error: a sequence one base away is much more abundant. The J gene is TRBJ2-1, the V gene TRBV27, with TRBD1 matching 7 bases. The CDR3 contains 17 residues. Germline V gives CDR1 MNHEY, CDR2 SMNVEV (reference sequence). CDR3 bases: TGTGCCAGCAGTTTGAGTCCCCGGAACAGGGGTAGGAATGAGCAGTCCTTC. It is translated as CASSLSPRNRGRNEQSF.

Concerning this clonotype itself: A much larger clonotype is one base distant, so this may be a read error. This chain joins TRBV7-8 and TRBJ2-5; TRBD2 matches at 13 bases. V lost 1 base, J lost 6 bases, and 14 bases stayed unmatched. Germline loops: CDR1 SGHVS, CDR2 FQNEAQ. This CDR3 is 19 amino acids long. The CDR3 DNA follows: TGTGCCAGCAGCTTAGTTTCGGGACTAGCGGGGCCTCGCCGTCAGACCCAGTACTTC. Amino acid sequence: CASSLVSGLAGPRRQTQYF.

This clonotype was detected a few times. This chain joins TRBV27 and TRBJ2-7; D may be TRBD1 or TRBD2 (5 bases each). CDR1 MNHEY and CDR2 SMNVEV come from the germline V gene (reference sequence). Trimming took off 1 base at V and 4 bases at J, with 11 bases between the two ends. The CDR3 sequence is 14 residues long. CDR3 sequence: CASSLYPGPYEQYF. CDR3 sequence (DNA): TGTGCCAGCAGTTTATATCCGGGACCATACGAGCAGTACTTC.

This clonotype was seen a few times. This sequence joins TRBV10-2 and TRBJ2-7, with D unresolved. CDR3 length: 12 amino acids. The V and J ends lost 2 bases and 3 bases respectively, with 5 bases between them. CDR1 and CDR2 from the germline V gene are WSHSY and SAAADI. CDR3 in amino acids: CASSEVNYEQYF. The CDR3 DNA sequence: TGCGCCAGCAGTGAGGTCAACTACGAGCAGTACTTC.

This clonotype was counted at least ten times. This chain uses TRBV28 with TRBJ2-6; D possibly corresponds to TRBD1 (5 bases). This CDR3 is 19 amino acids long. Per germline, CDR1 MDHEN and CDR2 SYDVKM. Trimming removed 2 bases at V and 1 base at J, with 18 bases between. This chain's CDR3 is CASSLPTTVVESGANVLTF. The CDR3 coding sequence is TGTGCCAGCAGTTTACCCACGACAGTAGTCGAGTCTGGGGCCAACGTCCTGACTTTC.

The chain recombines TRBV15 with TRBJ2-5; D gene uncertain. Per germline, CDR1 LNHNV and CDR2 YYDKDF (reference sequence). This CDR3 is 14 amino acids long. V lost 1 base and J 5 bases, leaving 11 bases between the germline ends. CDR3 sequence (DNA): TGTGCCACCAGCAGAGCCGGACCTGGGGAGACCCAGTACTTC. It specifies CATSRAGPGETQYF.

This clonotype has a count of ten or more. This chain links TRBV12-3 or TRBV12-4 with TRBJ1-2; the D is unclear. Between the trimmed V and J ends, which lost 2 bases and 2 bases, there was a span of 12 bases. The CDR3 extends over 15 amino acids. CDR3 DNA: TGTGCCAGCAGTTTATACCCGGTGGTAAACTATGGCTACACCTTC. Translation: CASSLYPVVNYGYTF.

V is TRBV12-3 or TRBV12-4 and J is TRBJ2-6; weak D call: TRBD2 (5 bases). V was shortened by 7 bases and J by 2 bases, with 15 bases between the two germline ends. The CDR3 length is 16 residues. CDR3 nucleotide sequence: TGTGCCAGCACCAGTAGTGGACTGACTGGGGCCAACGTCCTGACTTTC. Its translation: CASTSSGLTGANVLTF.

Points on this clonotype: A read error may be the cause here, since a much bigger clone is one base away. V and J are TRBV11-2 and TRBJ2-1; unclear D gene. Trimming took off 8 bases at V and 10 bases at J, with 15 bases between the two ends. CDR1 SGHAT and CDR2 FQNNGV come from the germline V gene. The CDR3 totals 12 residues. For the CDR3, the DNA is TGTGCCAGCGGAGACCCCACCTACGAGCAGTTCTTC. Amino acid sequence: CASGDPTYEQFF.

This clonotype was counted between two and nine times. At one end the junction does not follow the germline gene, possibly because of a read error. The chain links TRBV7-2 to TRBJ2-7, with TRBD2 matching 11 bases. Germline values: CDR1 SGHTA, CDR2 FQGNSA. CDR3 length: 15 amino acids. The chain's CDR3 is CASSHLAGGPGEQYF. CDR3 bases: TGCGCCAGCAGCCACTTAGCGGGAGGGCCGGGAGAGCAGTACTTC.

There are many counts of this clonotype. CDR3 nucleotides: TGTGCCTGGAGTGCCTTAGCGGGAGGAGAGACCCAGTACTTC. This translates into CAWSALAGGETQYF. The chain is built from TRBV30 and TRBJ2-5; TRBD2 aligns across 10 bases. Germline CDR1 reads GTSNPN; CDR2 reads SVGIG (reference sequence). V shed 1 base and J 4 bases; nucleotides not matched to a gene: 3. This CDR3 has 14 amino acids.

To note about this clonotype: A much larger clone sits a single nucleotide away, making a read error possible. V is TRBV20-1 and J is TRBJ2-1; no firm D call. CDR1 is DFQATT, CDR2 SNEGSKA, per germline (reference sequence). The CDR3 runs to 13 residues. The CDR3: CSARGLTYNEQLF. The CDR3 nucleotides read TGCAGTGCTAGAGGGCTCACCTACAATGAGCAGCTCTTC.

At least ten counts were recorded for this clonotype. The V gene is TRBV11-2, the J gene TRBJ1-1; D gene unclear. Germline V CDR1 and CDR2: SGHAT, FQNNGV. The CDR3 consists of 15 residues. The germline V and J ends were trimmed by 5 bases and 4 bases, with 17 bases remaining between them. The CDR3: CASSPLTGGSTEAFF. CDR3 nucleotide sequence: TGTGCCAGCAGCCCCCTGACGGGCGGGAGCACTGAAGCTTTCTTT. The full variable domain, completed using reference TRBV11-2 and TRBJ1-1, is EAGVAQSPRYKIIEKRQSVAFWCNPISGHATLYWYQQILGQGPKLLIQFQNNGVVDDSQLPKDRFSAERLKGVDSTLKIQPAKLEDSAVYLCASSPLTGGSTEAFFGQGTRLTVV.

This clonotype was counted ten times or more. The chain links TRBV7-2 to TRBJ1-3; D gene unclear. CDR1 is SGHTA, CDR2 FQGNSA, per germline. CDR3 length: 17 residues. V shed 2 bases and J shed 1 base, with 15 bases lying between them. Here the CDR3 reads CASSLREPEGSGNTIYF. The CDR3 DNA reads TGTGCCAGCAGCTTAAGGGAGCCAGAAGGATCTGGAAACACCATATATTTT.

The chain uses TRBV19 and TRBJ1-2, with D uncertain. V was clipped by 7 bases and J by 7 bases, with 16 bases between them. The CDR3 spans 13 residues. Germline CDR1 is LNHDA and CDR2 is SQIVND (reference sequence). CDR3 nucleotides: TGTGCCAGTACCCCCCTCGGGTCGTTTGGCTACACCTTC. This codes for CASTPLGSFGYTF.

This clonotype was recorded many times. This rearrangement joins TRBV11-3 to TRBJ2-3; D remains ambiguous. Germline lookup yields CDR1 SGHNT and CDR2 YENEEA. V was clipped by 1 base and J by 1 base, with 9 bases between them. The CDR3 has 15 residues. In nucleotides, the CDR3 is TGTGCCAGCAGCTTAGGTTTCGGCGGCACAGATACGCAGTATTTT. Translating gives CASSLGFGGTDTQYF. Variable domain in full (rest from reference TRBV11-3 and TRBJ2-3): EAGVVQSPRYKIIEKKQPVAFWCNPISGHNTLYWYLQNLGQGPELLIRYENEEAVDDSQLPKDRFSAERLKGVDSTLKIQPAELGDSAVYLCASSLGFGGTDTQYFGPGTRLTVL.

CDR3 sequence: CASSVPSGSRGTGELFF. CDR3 in DNA: TGTGCCAGCAGCGTACCTTCAGGGTCTAGGGGCACCGGGGAGCTGTTTTTT. The J gene is TRBJ2-2, the V gene TRBV9; maybe TRBD1 (5 bases). Germline CDR1 is SGDLS and CDR2 is YYNGEE. Trimming took 1 base from V and 4 from J, leaving 17 bases between them. CDR3 length: 17 amino acids. The whole variable domain, remainder taken from reference TRBV9 and TRBJ2-2, is DSGVTQTPKHLITATGQRVTLRCSPRSGDLSVYWYQQSLDQGLQFLIQYYNGEERAKGNILERFSAQQFPDLHSELNLSSLELGDSALYFCASSVPSGSRGTGELFFGEGSRLTVL.

The chain joins TRBV7-8 to TRBJ2-1; 9 bases are shared with TRBD2. Looked up from germline, CDR1 is SGHVS and CDR2 is FQNEAQ. The CDR3 spans 16 residues. V was pared by 5 bases and J by 4 bases, with 9 bases of the junction left unmatched. The CDR3 loop reads CASSLSSGGIYNEQFF. As DNA, the CDR3 is TGTGCCAGCAGCCTCTCAAGCGGGGGGATTTACAATGAGCAGTTCTTC.

The rearrangement joins TRBV4-2 to TRBJ1-4, with 7 bases fitting TRBD1. Unmatched junction bases numbered 3, after V lost 4 bases and J lost 7 bases. Germline loops: CDR1 LGHNA, CDR2 YNFKEQ. The CDR3 has 13 residues. In DNA form, the CDR3 reads TGTGCCAGCAGCCCGCAGGGGGGTGAAAAACTGTTTTTT. Translated, it gives CASSPQGGEKLFF.

This clonotype occurred many times. The V call is TRBV20-1, the J call TRBJ2-5; D call uncertain. CDR1 DFQATT and CDR2 SNEGSKA come from the germline V gene (reference sequence). The CDR3 consists of 12 residues. Trimming removed 3 bases from V and 3 bases from J, with 8 bases in between. The DNA of the CDR3 is TGCAGTGCTAGTCCCGGCGAAGAGACCCAGTACTTC. It specifies CSASPGEETQYF.

There are many counts of this clonotype. The V call is TRBV28, the J call TRBJ2-1; 9 positions agree with TRBD2. The CDR3 is made up of 17 amino acids. CDR1 and CDR2 from the germline V gene are MDHEN and SYDVKM. The trim removed 5 bases at V and 7 bases at J, leaving 15 bases unmatched. CDR3 region: CASSAGGWGRTINEQFF. For the CDR3, the DNA is TGTGCCAGCAGTGCGGGGGGGTGGGGCCGTACAATTAATGAGCAGTTCTTC.

This clonotype was seen repeatedly, ten times or more. The J gene is TRBJ2-3, the V gene TRBV7-2, with 7 bases aligning to TRBD1. The CDR3 has 18 amino acids. Germline V CDR1 and CDR2: SGHTA, FQGNSA. The V segment lost 5 bases and the J segment 5 bases; nucleotides outside the gene matches: 19. CDR3 DNA: TGTGCCAGCAGCCCTAGCCCTCCGCCGGCAGGGGGTGGAGATACGCAGTATTTT. As protein: CASSPSPPPAGGGDTQYF.

This clonotype was detected ten times or more. DNA for the CDR3: TGTGCCAGCAGCTTACAGGGGCTGAATGAGCAGTTCTTC. Protein: CASSLQGLNEQFF. V usage is TRBV11-1 and J usage is TRBJ2-1, with D maybe TRBD1 (6 bases). Germline V gene sequence: CDR1 SGHAT, CDR2 FQDESV (reference sequence). This CDR3 is 13 amino acids long. Trimming removed 2 bases from V and 7 bases from J, with 9 bases in between.